The T cell receptor (beta chain) described here comes from a study of T cells in Graves' hyperthyroidism and ophthalmopathy. If no ophthalmopathy progression occurred within 18 months, Graves' hyperthyroidism was stable. Amplification of TCR beta CDR3 regions was performed using RNA transcripts as template. An initial round of RT-PCR targeting the TCR CDR3 relied on the HTBI primer set. TCRdb analysed the multiplex PCR reads with MiXCR anew, one entry per CDR3 protein. The data show hundreds of thousands of distinct CDR3 sequences, about 43% seen once. Germline CDR1 reads SGHTA; CDR2 reads FQGTGA. CDR3 length: 12 residues. V gave up 3 bases and J gave up 7 bases, with 8 bases separating them.

The sequence derives from a woman aged 18-29 years with Graves' hyperthyroidism. The sequencing input was peripheral blood or thyroid tissue (not recorded which). V gene TRBV7-3 combines with J gene TRBJ2-3, with D unresolved. DNA of the CDR3: TGTGCCAGCAGCTTCGACCGGAATACGCAGTATTTT. This gives the protein CASSFDRNTQYF.